Below, 12 T cell receptor beta chains from the same sample are listed, as sequenced in a study of blood T cell repertoires in COVID-19. Method: immunoSEQ multiplex PCR; TCRdb's copy keeps in-frame clones and lacks some. Here the sample spans about 110,000 clones, over 65% being singletons. The sample taken for sequencing was peripheral blood. The receptors come from a woman in her forties with acute or convalescent COVID-19.

The chain employs TRBV6-5 and TRBJ1-3, with D possibly being TRBD1 (5 bases). V was trimmed by 10 bases and J by 4 bases, leaving 14 bases between them. The CDR3 is 13 amino acids. Germline CDR1 and CDR2: MNHEY and SVGAGI. CDR3: CATTAPGGNTIYF. In DNA form, the CDR3 reads TGTGCCACCACCGCCCCAGGGGGAAACACCATATATTTT.

This chain connects TRBV18 to TRBJ2-1, with D unresolved. Looked up from germline, CDR1 is KGHSH and CDR2 is LQKENI. Trimming cost V 6 bases and J 5 bases, with 5 bases left between them. The CDR3 is made up of 11 amino acids. The CDR3 here is CASSPNNEQFF. The CDR3 DNA reads TGTGCCAGCTCCCCCAACAATGAGCAGTTCTTC.

The rearrangement links TRBV21-1 to TRBJ1-3. TRBV21-1 is a pseudogene locus. The CDR3 runs to 11 residues. In DNA form, the CDR3 reads TGTGCCAAGCGGGCCTCGGGCACCATATATTTT. Translation: CAKRASGTIYF.

V gene TRBV5-1 combines with J gene TRBJ2-1; the match to TRBD2 covers 8 bases. The CDR3 has 17 residues. CDR1 is SGHRS, CDR2 YFSETQ, per germline. V trimming: 0 bases; J trimming: 2 bases; junction bases outside the gene matches: 7. CDR3 protein: CASSLGGVAGTYNEQFF. CDR3 nucleotide sequence: TGCGCCAGCAGCTTGGGAGGGGTAGCGGGAACCTACAATGAGCAGTTCTTC.

This sequence joins TRBV7-2 and TRBJ2-2; perhaps TRBD2 as D (6 bases). Germline CDR1 is SGHTA and CDR2 is FQGNSA. The V and J ends lost 3 bases and 5 bases respectively, with 13 bases between them. This CDR3 is 15 amino acids long. The CDR3: CASSFNQGGTGELFF. CDR3 in DNA: TGTGCCAGCAGCTTTAACCAGGGAGGAACCGGGGAGCTGTTTTTT. Combining the CDR3 with reference TRBV7-2 and TRBJ2-2 gives the whole variable domain GAGVSQSPSNKVTEKGKDVELRCDPISGHTALYWYRQSLGQGLEFLIYFQGNSAPDKSGLPSDRFSAERTGGSVSTLTIQRTQQEDSAVYLCASSFNQGGTGELFFGEGSRLTVL.

The V call is TRBV6-5, the J call TRBJ2-1, with a possible D match to TRBD2 (6 bases). V shed 5 bases and J shed 7 bases, with 12 bases lying between them. CDR1 MNHEY and CDR2 SVGAGI come from the germline V gene. This CDR3 is built from 13 residues. The CDR3 protein is CASSIFRGNEQFF. In DNA, the CDR3 is TGTGCCAGCAGTATCTTCCGGGGGAATGAGCAGTTCTTC.

The rearrangement links TRBV6-6 to TRBJ2-7, with D possibly matching TRBD1 (6 bases). CDR3 length: 12 amino acids. V shed 2 bases and J shed 6 bases, with 8 bases lying between them. The V gene's germline CDR1 is MNHNY and CDR2 SVGAGI (reference sequence). CDR3 loop: CASSYGGSEQYF. For the CDR3, the DNA is TGTGCCAGCAGTTACGGGGGCTCCGAGCAGTACTTC.

This clone was detected a few times. The V and J genes are TRBV19 and TRBJ1-3; D gene unclear. CDR1 is LNHDA, CDR2 SQIVND, per germline (reference sequence). V was shortened by 6 bases and J by 2 bases, with 11 bases between the two germline ends. This CDR3 comprises 14 residues. CDR3 region: CASRRAQTGNTIYF. In DNA, the CDR3 is TGTGCCAGTAGGAGGGCTCAAACTGGAAACACCATATATTTT.

The chain carries TRBV10-3 and TRBJ2-1, with 7 bases aligning to TRBD2. V dropped 10 bases and J dropped 6; count of bases not matched to a gene: 6. The CDR3 length is 12 residues. CDR1 is ENHRY, CDR2 SYGVKD, per germline. The CDR3 DNA reads TGTGCCACGGGGGGAGCTAGCAATGAGCAGTTCTTC. This sequence encodes CATGGASNEQFF.

This clone has just a few counts. This sequence joins TRBV3-1 (or the pseudogene TRBV3-2) and TRBJ1-2, with 7 bases matching TRBD1. Germline CDR1 LGHDT, CDR2 YNNKEL (reference sequence). There are 16 residues in the CDR3. Germline trimming cut 5 bases from V and 0 bases from J; bases unmatched to any gene: 9. The CDR3 nucleotides read TGTGCCAGCAGCAGCCTACCAGGGGGAGCTAACTATGGCTACACCTTC. The encoded protein is CASSSLPGGANYGYTF.

This chain uses TRBV2 with TRBJ2-2; maybe TRBD2 (5 bases). CDR1 SNHLY and CDR2 FYNNEI come from the germline V gene. The CDR3 sequence is 14 residues long. Trimming removed 7 bases at V and 2 bases at J, with 11 bases between. For the CDR3, the DNA is TGTGCCAGCATGACCGGGATTAACACCGGGGAGCTGTTTTTT. Residues: CASMTGINTGELFF.

The chain employs TRBV19 and TRBJ2-3; unclear D gene. Germline V gene data show CDR1 as LNHDA and CDR2 as SQIVND (reference sequence). The CDR3 is made up of 15 amino acids. Trimming cost V 5 bases and J 0 bases, with 12 bases left between them. The CDR3 DNA reads as TGTGCCAGTAGTCCACAGCCCGACAGCACAGATACGCAGTATTTT. Residues: CASSPQPDSTDTQYF.